This T cell receptor (beta chain) was identified in a study of T-cell reconstitution after alpha-beta-depleted transplantation in children. General study points: The authors attributed T-cell counts and diversity one year after transplant mostly to newly produced T cells. Reports say that about two months after transplant, the alpha-beta T cells came out of several hundred graft clones that had expanded. The high TCRbeta diversity at day 60 in some patients came from surviving recipient T cells and thymic progenitors.

Germline V lookup: CDR1 DFQATT, CDR2 SNEGSKA (reference sequence). The CDR3 contains 15 residues. With 7 bases removed from V and 1 base from J, the gap between germline ends came to 17 bases. As it was prepared, the TCRbeta library received unique molecular identifiers. TCRdb reanalysed the PCR reads using MiXCR and keeps one entry per CDR3 protein. This table holds 700,000 to 850,000 distinct CDR3 sequences, about 16% found once. As regards this clonotype: Its cognate antigen is unknown.

The starting material was PBMCs, mostly from graft donor cells, obtained 360 days after TCRalphabeta/CD19-depleted stem cell transplant. This chain links TRBV20-1 with TRBJ2-1; D is possibly TRBD2 (6 bases). The TCR originated in a male patient younger than 18 who had a stem cell transplant for acute lymphoblastic leukemia, so the T cells may come from the graft donor. CDR3 loop: CSVPPGGISYNEQFF. CDR3 bases: TGCAGTGTCCCGCCCGGCGGGATTTCCTACAATGAGCAGTTCTTC.